A single TCR beta chain is shown here with its context. Its antigen target is currently unknown. No clone much larger than this one lies a single base away; base qualities are absent. This sample stems from a study of CD8 T cells in Susac syndrome (dated by TCRdb to between 2018 and 2021). Broadly, across the study: The study used repertoire sequencing to test whether antigen drove CD8+ T cell activation and differentiation in Susac syndrome. The clonality of the CD8+ T cell repertoire was compared across some eleven healthy donors, some 14 Susac syndrome patients and 15 multiple sclerosis patients.

Taken from cysteine to phenylalanine, the CDR3 has 15 residues. Only the CDR3 region is kept as DNA, spanning 45 bases read in frame from base 1. The germline V gene supplies CDR1 KGHSH and CDR2 LQKENI. For this chain, trimming is 8 bases at the V end and 0 bases at the J end, and the number of junction bases without a gene match is 6. Peripheral blood CD8+ and CD4+ T cells from healthy donors, Susac syndrome patients and multiple sclerosis patients were profiled by high-throughput TCR beta sequencing. Healthy donors were age- and sex-matched controls. Bulk CD8+ and CD4+ T cells were purified by magnetic negative isolation, while CD8+ TEMRA cells were enriched using FACS. Blood was collected in EDTA tubes and processed within 24 hours, with PBMCs isolated through density gradient centrifugation. PBMCs destined for TCR sequencing were cryopreserved in liquid nitrogen and later thawed in a 37 °C water bath. The sorted or isolated CD4+, CD8+ and CD8+ TEMRA cells had a purity of 90% or higher.

Summary of the overall study and its limitations: The TCR sequencing and HLA analysis was acknowledged to have included a relatively small number of individuals.

RNA was extracted using the RNeasy kit, and roughly 0.45 to 1 microgram was reverse transcribed with random hexamers. The immunoSEQ multiplex PCR assay, which covers 54 Vbeta and 13 Jbeta segments, was used to amplify TCR beta CDR3 regions. Bias from PCR amplification was corrected by using a synthetic template baseline for primer optimization and for computational correction. In the authors' own workflow: Only productive sequences were kept, with reads annotated to V, D and J genes according to IMGT and analyzed in immunoSEQ Analyzer. Clonality was computed as one minus Shannon entropy normalized by log2 of the number of productive unique sequences. Public and private clones were assessed among the 100 most prevalent clones of each patient and control. A clone was defined as Susac-specific if it was absent from the healthy and MS cohorts, from 1052 published viral clones and from other ImmuneACCESS disease sequences. Using fastp at Q25 and MiXCR, TCRdb reprocessed the public reads and kept productive beta chains. Rows merge per CDR3 protein into single entries with the most common DNA and genes. These V and J calls rely on TCRdb rather than the paper's analysis. Here the sample has approximately 100,000 distinct CDR3 sequences; around 90% occur a single time. The ten largest clones take up approximately 0.12% of the sample.

The sequence links TRBV18 to TRBJ2-2, and 7 junction bases match TRBD1. The sequenced material came from CD8+ T cells from PBMCs. The origin of this receptor is a human donor in good health. The CDR3 loop reads CASRPGTANTGELFF. In nucleotides, the sequence is TGTGCCAGCAGGCCCGGGACAGCGAACACCGGGGAGCTGTTTTTT.